This entry lists 6 T cell receptor beta chains sequenced from one sample in a study of T-cell reconstitution after alpha-beta-depleted transplantation in children. The TCRbeta library incorporated unique molecular identifiers. TCRdb called the PCR reads again in MiXCR, with one record for every CDR3 protein. The sample consists of hundreds of thousands of distinct CDR3 sequences, roughly 17% of them appearing once. The sequencing used PBMCs from the stem cell graft donor, collected from the stem cell graft. These receptors were collected from a human donor who donated a stem cell graft to a child with acute myeloid leukemia.

Many counts were recorded for this clonotype. The chain employs TRBV7-2 and TRBJ2-3, with D perhaps TRBD1 (6 bases). CDR1 and CDR2 (germline): SGHTA, FQGNSA. Trimming removed 0 bases from V and 2 bases from J, with 9 bases in between. There are 15 residues in the CDR3. CDR3 region: CASSLATGPTDTQYF. The DNA of the CDR3 is TGTGCCAGCAGCTTAGCTACAGGGCCCACAGATACGCAGTATTTT.

The CDR3 bases are TGTGCCAGCAGCTTAGCTGAGGAGCAGTTCTTC. It translates to CASSLAEEQFF. This chain uses TRBV7-6 with TRBJ2-1; D gene uncertain. CDR3 length: 11 residues. The V gene's germline CDR1 is SGHVS and CDR2 FNYEAQ. Trimming left V 0 bases short and J 10 bases short, with 4 bases between. The entire variable domain, with the rest obtained from reference TRBV7-6 and TRBJ2-1, is as follows: GAGVSQSPRYKVTKRGQDVALRCDPISGHVSLYWYRQALGQGPEFLTYFNYEAQQDKSGLPNDRFSAERPEGSISTLTIQRTEQRDSAMYRCASSLAEEQFFGPGTRLTVL.

The gene calls are TRBV24-1 and TRBJ1-4; D gene unclear. The CDR3 loop spans 14 amino acids. The germline gives CDR1 KGHDR, CDR2 SFDVKD. Deletions cut 3 bases from V and 7 bases from J, with 11 bases between. CDR3 coding DNA: TGTGCCACCAGTGATGGAGGGAACCGTGAAAAACTGTTTTTT. It is translated as CATSDGGNREKLFF.

The V call is TRBV27, the J call TRBJ1-2; TRBD1 agrees at 11 bases. CDR3 length: 15 residues. Germline V gene data show CDR1 as MNHEY and CDR2 as SMNVEV (reference sequence). The V and J ends lost 8 bases and 4 bases, in that order; junction bases with no gene match: 9. CDR3 DNA: TGTGCCAGCGGGACAGGGGGACAGGGGTTCTATGGCTACACCTTC. It is translated as CASGTGGQGFYGYTF.

The chain employs TRBV11-2 and TRBJ2-3, with TRBD2 identical over 10 bases. The V gene end was trimmed by 6 bases and the J gene end by 1 base; junction bases not matched to a gene: 16. CDR1 is SGHAT, CDR2 FQNNGV, per germline. There are 19 residues in the CDR3. The CDR3 DNA follows: TGTGCCAGCAGGCTTCCCCAGGGAGCGGGGGGGCAAGGCACAGATACGCAGTATTTT. It specifies CASRLPQGAGGQGTDTQYF. Full variable domain (remainder filled in from reference TRBV11-2 and TRBJ2-3): EAGVAQSPRYKIIEKRQSVAFWCNPISGHATLYWYQQILGQGPKLLIQFQNNGVVDDSQLPKDRFSAERLKGVDSTLKIQPAKLEDSAVYLCASRLPQGAGGQGTDTQYFGPGTRLTVL.

The rearrangement links TRBV7-6 to TRBJ1-4; TRBD1 matches at 8 bases. Germline CDR1 SGHVS, CDR2 FNYEAQ. The V gene end was trimmed by 0 bases and the J gene end by 3 bases; junction bases not matched to a gene: 9. This CDR3 has 18 amino acids. CDR3 nucleotide sequence: TGTGCCAGCAGCTTAGCCAAACAGGGGGGTTCGTCTAATGAAAAACTGTTTTTT. It is translated as CASSLAKQGGSSNEKLFF.